This passage covers 21 T cell receptor beta chains from one sample sequenced in a study of T-cell reconstitution after alpha-beta-depleted transplantation in children. The library targeted TCRbeta and was prepared with unique molecular identifiers. A single record per CDR3 protein comes from TCRdb applying MiXCR to the PCR reads. Of approximately 500,000 distinct CDR3 sequences in the sample, 25% to 30% were seen once. The sequences come from PBMCs, collected before TCRalphabeta/CD19-depleted stem cell transplant. These receptor sequences come from a boy less than two years old with Wiskott-Aldrich syndrome, due to receive a stem cell transplant.

This clonotype was observed a handful of times. CDR3 nucleotide sequence: TGCGCCAGCAGCCGCGCGACCCGTTGGGAAAAACTGTTTTTT. Amino acid sequence: CASSRATRWEKLFF. The chain couples TRBV5-1 to TRBJ1-4; D remains unclear. The CDR3 runs 14 residues. CDR1 is SGHRS, CDR2 YFSETQ, per germline. Deletions cut 4 bases from V and 8 bases from J, with 15 bases between.

The rearrangement uses TRBV20-1 and TRBJ2-1; D could derive from TRBD1 or TRBD2 (5 bases each). Germline CDR1 and CDR2: DFQATT and SNEGSKA (reference sequence). V was clipped by 1 base and J by 11 bases, with 12 bases between them. CDR3 length: 12 amino acids. The CDR3 reads CSARGGVGQQFF. CDR3 coding DNA: TGCAGTGCTAGAGGAGGGGTGGGCCAGCAGTTCTTC.

The chain recombines TRBV5-1 with TRBJ1-1, with TRBD1 matching 7 bases. CDR1 and CDR2 (germline): SGHRS, YFSETQ. The CDR3 extends over 13 amino acids. V lost 4 bases to trimming and J lost 7 bases; unmatched junction nucleotides: 7. Written as DNA, the CDR3 is TGCGCCAGCAGCCCACAGGGGACCGGTGAAGCTTTCTTT. Translation gives CASSPQGTGEAFF.

This clonotype was seen more than once but under ten times. The V gene is TRBV24-1, the J gene TRBJ2-2; the match to TRBD1 covers 11 bases. The CDR3 runs 16 residues. Germline V gene lookup returns CDR1 KGHDR and CDR2 SFDVKD. Germline trimming cut 4 bases from V and 5 bases from J; bases unmatched to any gene: 5. The DNA of the CDR3 is TGTGCCACCAGTGACTTCGGACAGGGGGCGACCGGGGAGCTGTTTTTT. It yields the protein CATSDFGQGATGELFF.

The chain recombines TRBV20-1 with TRBJ2-2; TRBD1 agrees at 9 bases. The germline V gene has CDR1 DFQATT and CDR2 SNEGSKA (reference sequence). Trimming cost V 2 bases and J 5 bases; bases outside gene matches: 15. The CDR3 is 18 amino acids. CDR3 nucleotides: TGCAGTGCTAGATCTTACAATAGGGGACAGGGCGGAACCGGGGAGCTGTTTTTT. Residues: CSARSYNRGQGGTGELFF.

The chain combines TRBV20-1 with TRBJ1-1; D may be TRBD1 (5 bases). This CDR3 comprises 14 residues. Trimming took off 6 bases at V and 0 bases at J, with 14 bases between the two ends. The germline CDR1 and CDR2 sequences are DFQATT and SNEGSKA (reference sequence). The CDR3 spells CSANPWGLNTEAFF. CDR3 bases: TGCAGTGCCAACCCCTGGGGGTTGAACACTGAAGCTTTCTTT.

The chain is built from TRBV12-3 or TRBV12-4 and TRBJ2-7; D remains ambiguous. The CDR3 is 14 amino acids. Trimming shortened V by 3 bases and J by 0 bases, and 9 bases separated the two germline ends. CDR3 residues: CASSFSYNSYEQYF. The CDR3, as DNA: TGTGCCAGCAGTTTTAGTTACAACTCCTACGAGCAGTACTTC.

This clonotype was seen a handful of times. V and J are TRBV7-9 and TRBJ2-1; either TRBD1 or TRBD2 may fit D (5 bases each). Looked up from germline, CDR1 is SEHNR and CDR2 is FQNEAQ (reference sequence). The CDR3 consists of 11 residues. The CDR3: CAGEFYNEQFF. DNA for the CDR3: TGTGCAGGGGAGTTCTACAATGAGCAGTTCTTC.

The chain combines TRBV29-1 with TRBJ2-7, with TRBD2 identical over 14 bases. Germline V gives CDR1 SQVTM, CDR2 ANQGSEA. The CDR3 runs 13 residues. The junction had 4 bases not matched to a gene; V was cut back by 6 bases and J by 6 bases. The CDR3 DNA sequence: TGCAGCGTCAGACTAGCGGGAGGGGGCGAGCAGTACTTC. Translation gives CSVRLAGGGEQYF.

This chain connects TRBV7-9 to TRBJ2-1, with 9 positions matching TRBD2. With 3 bases clipped from V and 7 bases from J, the junction kept 10 bases outside the gene matches. CDR3 length: 16 residues. Germline V gene lookup returns CDR1 SEHNR and CDR2 FQNEAQ (reference sequence). The CDR3 reads CASSLSRGRVGNEQFF. The CDR3 bases are TGTGCCAGCAGCTTGAGTCGCGGGAGGGTTGGGAATGAGCAGTTCTTC.

The V call is TRBV11-2, the J call TRBJ1-2, with a possible D match to TRBD1 (5 bases). Germline loops: CDR1 SGHAT, CDR2 FQNNGV. The CDR3 covers 13 residues. V dropped 5 bases and J dropped 5 bases, with 12 bases sitting between them. The CDR3 reads CASSPGTTYGYTF. CDR3 bases: TGTGCCAGCAGCCCCGGGACTACATATGGCTACACCTTC.

This clonotype occurred a few times. V and J are TRBV3-1 and TRBJ2-5, with 15 bases fitting TRBD2. The CDR3 has 18 amino acids. With 3 bases clipped from V and 5 bases from J, the junction kept 10 bases outside the gene matches. Per the germline V gene, CDR1 is LGHDT and CDR2 is YNNKEL (reference sequence). This CDR3 reads CASSHRTSGRAFRETQYF. The CDR3 coding sequence is TGTGCCAGCAGCCATCGGACTAGCGGGAGGGCCTTCAGGGAGACCCAGTACTTC.

This chain connects TRBV10-3 to TRBJ2-1; D gene ambiguous. CDR3 length equals 12 residues. Per the germline V gene, CDR1 is ENHRY and CDR2 is SYGVKD. Trimming stripped 6 bases from V and 7 bases from J, with 10 bases between. The CDR3 protein is CAISFLGNEQFF. Here the CDR3 DNA reads TGTGCCATCAGCTTCTTAGGGAATGAGCAGTTCTTC.

The V gene is TRBV5-5, the J gene TRBJ2-3; D is ambiguous. The germline V gene has CDR1 SGHKS and CDR2 YYEKEE (reference sequence). With 3 bases removed from V and 5 bases from J, the gap between germline ends came to 10 bases. CDR3 size: 13 residues. CDR3 sequence reads: CASSSGPLDTQYF. As DNA, the CDR3 is TGTGCCAGCAGCTCCGGGCCACTAGATACGCAGTATTTT.

The rearrangement joins TRBV12-3 or TRBV12-4 to TRBJ1-2; unclear D gene. The CDR3 is made up of 16 amino acids. V dropped 5 bases and J dropped 0 bases, with 16 bases sitting between them. The CDR3 is CASSPRASGANYGYTF. The CDR3 coding sequence is TGTGCCAGCAGTCCCCGGGCTTCCGGAGCTAACTATGGCTACACCTTC.

This chain connects TRBV20-1 to TRBJ2-1; 11 bases agree with TRBD2. This CDR3 has 14 residues. CDR1 DFQATT and CDR2 SNEGSKA come from the germline V gene (reference sequence). V shed 2 bases, J shed 7 bases, and the junction held 4 bases outside the gene matches. The CDR3 is CSARTSGSGNEQFF. The CDR3 region has the DNA TGCAGTGCTAGAACTAGCGGGAGCGGGAATGAGCAGTTCTTC.

This clonotype was counted a few times. This sequence joins TRBV5-1 and TRBJ2-7, with TRBD2 matching 15 bases. This CDR3 has 16 residues. Germline CDR1 SGHRS, CDR2 YFSETQ. The V segment lost 4 bases and the J segment 5 bases; nucleotides outside the gene matches: 7. CDR3 DNA sequence: TGCGCCAGCAGCAAGGGACTAGCGGGAGGCCACAACGAGCAGTACTTC. It specifies CASSKGLAGGHNEQYF.

V and J are TRBV20-1 and TRBJ2-1; 11 bases align to TRBD2. CDR1 is DFQATT, CDR2 SNEGSKA, per germline (reference sequence). V dropped 1 base and J dropped 5; count of bases not matched to a gene: 7. This CDR3 has 16 amino acids. CDR3 nucleotide sequence: TGCAGTGCTAGAGCCACTAGCGGGAGATCACACAATGAGCAGTTCTTC. It encodes CSARATSGRSHNEQFF.

The V gene is TRBV2, the J gene TRBJ2-5; D is unresolved. The CDR3 extends over 14 amino acids. The V end lost 4 bases, the J end lost 0 bases, and 9 bases lay between the germline ends. CDR1 is SNHLY and CDR2 is FYNNEI in the germline V gene. CDR3 nucleotide sequence: TGTGCCAGCAGTGGCGGTCTGTACCAAGAGACCCAGTACTTC. It yields the protein CASSGGLYQETQYF.

This clonotype was found a few times. This sequence joins TRBV27 and TRBJ2-5; D gene ambiguous. The CDR3 spans 16 residues. Germline CDR1 reads MNHEY; CDR2 reads SMNVEV (reference sequence). V lost 2 bases, J lost 0 bases, and 13 bases lay in between. CDR3 in DNA: TGTGCCAGCAGTTTAAGGAGTAGCACGTACCAAGAGACCCAGTACTTC. It is translated as CASSLRSSTYQETQYF.

This clonotype was counted only a few times. The V call is TRBV5-1, the J call TRBJ1-6; TRBD1 aligns across 7 bases. There are 13 residues in the CDR3. Per the germline V gene, CDR1 is SGHRS and CDR2 is YFSETQ. V lost 4 bases to trimming and J lost 7 bases; unmatched junction nucleotides: 2. The CDR3 DNA follows: TGCGCCAGCAGCGTGGGACAGAATTCACCCCTCCACTTT. Its translation: CASSVGQNSPLHF.